These 24 T cell receptor beta chains share one sample of origin, sequenced in a study of control samples from healthy donors and cancer patients. Clones were sequenced by immunoSEQ multiplex PCR, and TCRdb holds only the in-frame ones, with some missing. The repertoire consists of 70,000 to 95,000 clones, with about 89% occurring once and the leading ten covering around 1%. Sequencing was done on a sample of blood. The receptors derive from a woman aged 30 to 39 in good health.

The chain has TRBV11-3 and TRBJ2-1; 8 bases fit TRBD1. After removal of 8 bases from V and 6 bases from J, the junction contained 6 bases not matched to a gene. The V gene's germline CDR1 is SGHNT and CDR2 YENEEA. The CDR3 loop spans 13 amino acids. CDR3 nucleotide sequence: TGTGCCAGCGGGACAGGTCAGTTCAATGAGCAGTTCTTC. Translating it yields CASGTGQFNEQFF.

This clone was seen once. The V gene is TRBV6-4, the J gene TRBJ2-1, with 12 bases lining up with TRBD1. V lost 0 bases, J lost 8 bases, and 2 bases stayed unmatched. There are 15 residues in the CDR3. CDR1 and CDR2 from the germline V gene are MRHNA and SNTAGT. The CDR3 DNA reads TGTGCCAGCAGTGACTCCGGGACAGGGGGCGATGAGCAGTTCTTC. Its protein product is CASSDSGTGGDEQFF.

About this clone: The sample holds other DNA sequences that translate to the same CDR3. Written as DNA, the CDR3 is TGTGCCTGGAATAGGGGTTCAACTAATGAAAAACTGTTTTTT. It translates to CAWNRGSTNEKLFF. This rearrangement joins TRBV30 to TRBJ1-4, with TRBD1 as a possible D gene (5 bases). The V gene's germline CDR1 is GTSNPN and CDR2 SVGIG (reference sequence). The V gene lost 4 bases and the J gene lost 0 bases, with 9 bases spanning the gap. This CDR3 has 14 amino acids.

This clone occurred once. The chain links TRBV21-1 to TRBJ2-1; the tabulated D call, TRBD1, remains unverified against the DNA. TRBV21-1 represents a pseudogene. The length of the CDR3 is 20 residues. The CDR3 DNA sequence: TGTGCCAGCAGCATCAAACCGGGCCAGGGGGCTCGGGGGAAGTACAATGAGCAGTTCTTC. Translating it yields CASSIKPGQGARGKYNEQFF.

The V gene is TRBV18, the J gene TRBJ2-2, with 10 bases lining up with TRBD2. Unmatched junction bases numbered 5, after V lost 3 bases and J lost 4 bases. Germline loops: CDR1 KGHSH, CDR2 LQKENI. CDR3 length: 16 residues. The CDR3 DNA sequence: TGTGCCAGCTCACCCCGTAGGACTAGCGGCACCGGGGAGCTGTTTTTT. The encoded protein is CASSPRRTSGTGELFF.

The gene calls are TRBV25-1 and TRBJ1-2; TRBD1 matches 9 bases. The V segment lost 6 bases and the J segment 6 bases; nucleotides outside the gene matches: 14. The CDR3 consists of 16 residues. Looked up from germline, CDR1 is MGHDK and CDR2 is SYGVNS. CDR3 bases: TGTGCCAGCAGCCTCGCGGGGACAGGGAAAGAACATGGCTACACCTTC. This gives the protein CASSLAGTGKEHGYTF.

Points on this clone: Other DNA sequences from this sample encode an identical CDR3 as well. This chain connects TRBV4-2 to TRBJ2-5, with D hard to call. This CDR3 region has 11 residues. CDR1 is LGHNA, CDR2 YNFKEQ, per germline. V dropped 3 bases and J dropped 4 bases, with 3 bases sitting between them. CDR3 coding DNA: TGTGCCAGCAGCCAGTCAGAGACCCAGTACTTC. This translates into CASSQSETQYF.

In regard to this clone: The sample contains more than one DNA sequence encoding this CDR3. This chain links TRBV5-1 with TRBJ2-2; 8 bases agree with TRBD1. Germline assignment: CDR1 SGHRS and CDR2 YFSETQ. The CDR3 extends over 16 amino acids. V lost 0 bases to trimming and J lost 4 bases; unmatched junction nucleotides: 5. The chain's CDR3 is CASSLGQGASTGELFF. In nucleotides, the CDR3 is TGCGCCAGCAGCTTGGGGCAGGGGGCTAGCACCGGGGAGCTGTTTTTT.

J is TRBJ1-6 and V is TRBV6-5; D ambiguous. This CDR3 contains 13 residues. Trimming stripped 8 bases from V and 8 bases from J, with 13 bases between. Germline V gene data show CDR1 as MNHEY and CDR2 as SVGAGI. CDR3 amino acids: CASSTGSYSPLHF. The CDR3 DNA follows: TGTGCCAGCTCGACCGGGAGTTATTCACCCCTCCACTTT.

The chain recombines TRBV15 with TRBJ2-7; TRBD2 matches 7 bases. This CDR3 spans 15 amino acids. The V segment lost 1 base and the J segment 3 bases; nucleotides outside the gene matches: 6. The germline CDR1 and CDR2 sequences are LNHNV and YYDKDF (reference sequence). CDR3 nucleotide sequence: TGTGCCACCAGCAGAGTCGGGGCGGGGGTCTACGAGCAGTACTTC. This gives the protein CATSRVGAGVYEQYF.

The chain is built from TRBV6-1 and TRBJ1-2; TRBD1 matches 8 bases. The CDR3 length is 15 residues. With V trimmed by 2 bases and J by 6 bases, 8 bases remained unmatched. Germline loops: CDR1 MNHNS, CDR2 SASEGT. DNA for the CDR3: TGTGCCAGCAGTGAATGGAGGACAGGGTGGAATGGCTACACCTTC. It specifies CASSEWRTGWNGYTF.

The rearrangement joins TRBV20-1 to TRBJ1-3; tentative D call: TRBD1 (6 bases). CDR3 length: 16 residues. The germline CDR1 and CDR2 sequences are DFQATT and SNEGSKA (reference sequence). V was pared by 3 bases and J by 0 bases, with 15 bases between. The CDR3 loop reads CSASSLQGFSGNTIYF. The DNA for the CDR3 is TGCAGTGCTAGTTCCTTACAGGGCTTCTCTGGAAACACCATATATTTT.

The V and J genes are TRBV6-5 and TRBJ1-2; 7 bases align to TRBD1. Germline V gene sequence: CDR1 MNHEY, CDR2 SVGAGI. Trimming at V came to 10 bases and at J to 8 bases, leaving 16 bases not matched to a gene. The length of the CDR3 is 14 residues. CDR3 in DNA: TGTGCCACCTGGAACTCAGGGGGGACCGAGGGCTACACCTTC. Translated: CATWNSGGTEGYTF.

This sequence joins TRBV5-1 and TRBJ1-3, with D hard to call. The CDR3 has 14 residues. Between the trimmed V and J ends, which lost 0 bases and 7 bases, there was a span of 11 bases. CDR1 and CDR2 (germline): SGHRS, YFSETQ. The CDR3 is CASSLGPNANTIYF. In nucleotides, the CDR3 is TGCGCCAGCAGCTTGGGCCCCAATGCGAACACCATATATTTT.

The genes are TRBV4-2 and TRBJ2-7; unclear D gene. The CDR3 has 15 residues. V dropped 1 base and J dropped 2 bases, with 12 bases sitting between them. CDR1 is LGHNA and CDR2 is YNFKEQ in the germline V gene. The CDR3 protein is CASSQVNPPTYEQYF. The CDR3 nucleotides read TGTGCCAGCAGCCAAGTAAACCCGCCTACCTACGAGCAGTACTTC.

This chain joins TRBV30 and TRBJ2-2; D call uncertain. This CDR3 has 11 residues. Germline-derived CDR1 and CDR2 are GTSNPN and SVGIG (reference sequence). Trimming shortened V by 6 bases and J by 8 bases, and 10 bases separated the two germline ends. CDR3 in DNA: TGTGCCTGTCTCGGTGGGGGGGAGCTGTTTTTT. Its translation is CACLGGGELFF.

This clone has more than one count but fewer than ten. The V and J genes are TRBV5-6 and TRBJ1-4; 7 positions agree with TRBD1. Germline values: CDR1 SGHDT, CDR2 YYEEEE. V shed 2 bases, J shed 3 bases, and the junction held 4 bases outside the gene matches. The CDR3 runs 15 residues. This chain's CDR3 is CASSFDRESNEKLFF. The CDR3 DNA follows: TGTGCCAGCAGCTTCGACAGGGAATCTAATGAAAAACTGTTTTTT. Supplemented by reference TRBV5-6 and TRBJ1-4, the full variable domain reads DAGVTQSPTHLIKTRGQQVTLRCSPKSGHDTVSWYQQALGQGPQFIFQYYEEEERQRGNFPDRFSGHQFPNYSSELNVNALLLGDSALYLCASSFDRESNEKLFFGSGTQLSVL.

The chain joins TRBV11-2 to TRBJ1-4; TRBD1 matches 7 bases. CDR1 and CDR2 (germline): SGHAT, FQNNGV. V trimming: 6 bases; J trimming: 0 bases; junction bases outside the gene matches: 10. The CDR3 is 17 amino acids. The CDR3 sequence is CASRRQGMSATNEKLFF. The CDR3 DNA sequence: TGTGCCAGCAGGCGACAGGGAATGTCTGCAACTAATGAAAAACTGTTTTTT.

The chain employs TRBV18 and TRBJ1-3; maybe TRBD1 (5 bases). Trimming shortened V by 3 bases and J by 0 bases, and 18 bases separated the two germline ends. Germline CDR1 and CDR2: KGHSH and LQKENI. This CDR3 comprises 18 residues. CDR3 in DNA: TGTGCCAGCTCACCTGTGGGGGGACTCCTCCCCTCTGGAAACACCATATATTTT. It codes for CASSPVGGLLPSGNTIYF.

This chain joins TRBV30 and TRBJ1-2, with 9 bases that match TRBD1. After removal of 0 bases from V and 4 bases from J, the junction contained 6 bases not matched to a gene. In germline, CDR1 is GTSNPN, CDR2 SVGIG (reference sequence). The CDR3 sequence is 15 residues long. For the CDR3, the DNA is TGTGCCTGGAGTGTACAGGGGGCTTGGGGCTATGGCTACACCTTC. Amino acids: CAWSVQGAWGYGYTF. The full variable domain, in which reference TRBV30 and TRBJ1-2 provide the parts outside the CDR3, is SQTIHQWPATLVQPVGSPLSLECTVEGTSNPNLYWYRQAAGRGLQLLFYSVGIGQISSEVPQNLSASRPQDRQFILSSKKLLLSDSGFYLCAWSVQGAWGYGYTFGSGTRLTVV.

J is TRBJ1-1 and V is TRBV5-1; no definite D call. The CDR3 is made up of 17 amino acids. Trimming took off 1 base at V and 0 bases at J, with 16 bases between the two ends. Germline values: CDR1 SGHRS, CDR2 YFSETQ. CDR3 sequence: CASSLRAGGGMNTEAFF. The CDR3 DNA sequence: TGCGCCAGCAGCTTGCGGGCAGGAGGAGGGATGAACACTGAAGCTTTCTTT.

The V gene is TRBV28, the J gene TRBJ2-7, with D possibly being TRBD1 (5 bases). Trimming removed 7 bases from V and 7 bases from J, with 17 bases in between. Germline CDR1 and CDR2: MDHEN and SYDVKM. The length of the CDR3 is 13 residues. CDR3 sequence (DNA): TGTGCCAGCACTCCGGGTAGAGACAGAGAGCAGTACTTC. It codes for CASTPGRDREQYF.

V usage is TRBV28 and J usage is TRBJ2-5, with TRBD1 matching over 7 bases. The length of the CDR3 is 14 residues. The V segment lost 3 bases and the J segment 3 bases; nucleotides outside the gene matches: 4. Germline CDR1 and CDR2: MDHEN and SYDVKM. CDR3 in DNA: TGTGCCAGCAGTTTCCTCAGGGGGAAAGAGACCCAGTACTTC. This sequence encodes CASSFLRGKETQYF.

The chain has TRBV10-3 and TRBJ1-1; D might be TRBD1 (5 bases). Trimming pared 3 bases from V and 5 bases from J, leaving 10 bases between. The CDR3 loop spans 13 amino acids. Germline assignment: CDR1 ENHRY and CDR2 SYGVKD. CDR3 DNA: TGTGCCATCAGTGACTTGGGGGTGACTGAAGCTTTCTTT. Translating it yields CAISDLGVTEAFF.